This is a list of T cell receptor beta chains from one sample in a study of vaccination effects on CD4 cells after COVID-19. No cognate antigen is known for these TCRs. The protocol was immunoSEQ multiplex PCR, while the TCRdb copy is restricted to in-frame clones and leaves out a portion. The sample yields some 23,000 clones, 70% to 80% seen once. The starting material was CD4+ T cells from PBMCs cultured with HCoV-229E spike peptides, obtained after COVID-19 vaccination. The receptors were sampled from a human donor who received a COVID-19 vaccine. The CDR3 runs from the conserved cysteine through the conserved F or W. D genes are given only for firm matches. Not every row has a clone size; where given, it reads once, few, many or a size class.

CASSQGQGWDEQYF	TGTGCCAGCAGCCAGGGACAGGGGTGGGACGAGCAGTACTTC	TRBD1	TRBV3-1/TRBV3-2	TRBJ2-7	-
CASSLLAGPNNEQFF	TGCGCCAGCAGCCTACTAGCGGGGCCGAACAATGAGCAGTTCTTC	TRBD2	TRBV5-1	TRBJ2-1	-
CSASIRVGGAFF	TGCAGTGCTAGTATCAGGGTCGGCGGAGCTTTCTTT	-	TRBV20-1	TRBJ1-1	few
CSASGNAGGTGDEQFF	TGCAGTGCTAGTGGGAATGCGGGAGGAACAGGGGATGAGCAGTTCTTC	-	TRBV20-1	TRBJ2-1	-
CASSIPGQGAYEQYF	TGTGCCAGTAGTATACCGGGACAGGGGGCCTACGAGCAGTACTTC	TRBD1	TRBV19	TRBJ2-7	-
CASSPRMVWTGDDEQYF	TGTGCCAGCTCACCCAGGATGGTCTGGACAGGGGACGACGAGCAGTACTTC	TRBD1	TRBV18	TRBJ2-7	-
CASRGQGGNQPQHF	TGTGCCAGCAGGGGACAGGGAGGCAATCAGCCCCAGCATTTT	TRBD1	TRBV2	TRBJ1-5	-
CASSVDSGQETQYF	TGTGCCAGCAGCGTAGATAGCGGCCAAGAGACCCAGTACTTC	-	TRBV11-2	TRBJ2-5	-
CASSLESPGQDSYEQYF	TGTGCCAGCAGTCTTGAATCACCGGGACAGGACTCCTACGAGCAGTACTTC	TRBD1	TRBV27	TRBJ2-7	once
CASSFGGGSYEQYF	TGCGCCAGCAGCTTTGGGGGAGGCTCCTACGAGCAGTACTTC	-	TRBV5-1	TRBJ2-7	-
CASRRQGESYEQYF	TGTGCCAGCAGGCGACAGGGGGAGTCCTACGAGCAGTACTTC	TRBD1	TRBV2	TRBJ2-7	-
CASSQDRSQTTSGRSGYEQYF	TGCGCCAGCAGCCAAGATCGGTCCCAAACGACTAGCGGGAGAAGCGGGTACGAGCAGTACTTC	TRBD2	TRBV4-1	TRBJ2-7	-
CASSLKTANTGELFF	TGCGCCAGCAGCTTAAAGACAGCGAACACCGGGGAGCTGTTTTTT	-	TRBV5-1	TRBJ2-2	-
CSASGQGHAGAYEQYF	TGCAGTGCTAGTGGGCAGGGCCACGCTGGGGCCTACGAGCAGTACTTC	-	TRBV20-1	TRBJ2-7	-
CASSLDGGPYEQYF	TGTGCCAGCAGCTTGGATGGGGGCCCCTACGAGCAGTACTTC	-	TRBV5-4	TRBJ2-7	-
CASSITGGRWGYTF	TGTGCCAGTAGTATAACAGGGGGCCGCTGGGGCTACACCTTC	TRBD1	TRBV19	TRBJ1-2	-
CASSAGLAGAETQYF	TGTGCCAGCAGCGCGGGACTAGCGGGAGCAGAGACCCAGTACTTC	TRBD2	TRBV5-8	TRBJ2-5	large
CASSQPLTSGSVYNEQFF	TGTGCCAGCTCACAACCTCTGACTAGCGGGAGTGTTTACAATGAGCAGTTCTTC	TRBD2	TRBV18	TRBJ2-1	-
CASSQGASSYNEQFF	TGTGCCAGCAGCCAGGGCGCGAGCTCCTACAATGAGCAGTTCTTC	-	TRBV7-7	TRBJ2-1	-
CASSYPQGGGYTF	TGTGCCAGCAGTTACCCGCAGGGAGGTGGCTACACCTTC	-	TRBV6-5	TRBJ1-2	-
CASSIQGRSNQPQHF	TGTGCCAGCAGCATACAGGGGAGAAGCAATCAGCCCCAGCATTTT	TRBD1	TRBV5-4	TRBJ1-5	-
CATNRGGGRQETQYF	TGTGCCACCAACAGGGGAGGTGGCCGACAAGAGACCCAGTACTTC	-	TRBV10-3	TRBJ2-5	-
CASSQVGSQPQHF	TGTGCCAGCAGCCAAGTGGGTTCTCAGCCCCAGCATTTT	-	TRBV3-1/TRBV3-2	TRBJ1-5	-
CASSEAGNQPQHF	TGTGCCAGCAGTGAAGCCGGTAATCAGCCCCAGCATTTT	-	TRBV25-1	TRBJ1-5	-
CASSLASGSYNEQFF	TGCGCCAGCAGCTTGGCGAGCGGCTCCTACAATGAGCAGTTCTTC	-	TRBV5-1	TRBJ2-1	-
CASSSLAGFTDTQYF	TGTGCCAGCAGCTCCCTAGCGGGGTTCACAGATACGCAGTATTTT	TRBD2	TRBV7-2	TRBJ2-3	-
CASTITGLNTEAFF	TGTGCCAGTACGATTACAGGGCTGAACACTGAAGCTTTCTTT	-	TRBV2	TRBJ1-1	few
CASTLAGVTGELFF	TGTGCCAGCACACTAGCGGGAGTCACCGGGGAGCTGTTTTTT	TRBD2	TRBV19	TRBJ2-2	-
CSVTRQGSTEAFF	TGCAGCGTAACAAGACAGGGATCAACTGAAGCTTTCTTT	TRBD1	TRBV29-1	TRBJ1-1	once
CASSLYAPDLSRNTIYF	TGTGCCAGCAGTTTATACGCGCCAGACCTTTCTCGAAACACCATATATTTT	-	TRBV27	TRBJ1-3	-
CATSPGYHNEQFF	TGTGCCACCTCCCCCGGGTACCACAATGAGCAGTTCTTC	-	TRBV27	TRBJ2-1	-
CASSLAQEVPKDNEQFF	TGCGCCAGCAGCTTGGCCCAGGAAGTCCCGAAAGATAATGAGCAGTTCTTC	-	TRBV5-1	TRBJ2-1	once
CASSSLAGEEQETQYF	TGTGCCAGCAGCTCATTAGCGGGAGAGGAGCAAGAGACCCAGTACTTC	TRBD2	TRBV5-4	TRBJ2-5	-
CASSLIYRELAKNIQYF	TGTGCCAGCAGCTTAATTTATCGGGAACTAGCCAAAAACATTCAGTACTTC	-	TRBV7-9	TRBJ2-4	-
CASSEAQGVHQPQHF	TGTGCCAGCAGTGAAGCGCAAGGGGTGCATCAGCCCCAGCATTTT	-	TRBV2	TRBJ1-5	-
CASSPRGTGDLEQYF	TGTGCCAGCTCACCACGGGGGACAGGGGACCTCGAGCAGTACTTC	TRBD1	TRBV18	TRBJ2-7	-
CASSLAPDPSGNTIYF	TGCGCCAGCAGCTTGGCCCCGGATCCCTCTGGAAACACCATATATTTT	-	TRBV5-1	TRBJ1-3	-
CASSFAGGRSNIQYF	TGCGCCAGCAGCTTTGCGGGCGGGAGATCCAACATTCAGTACTTC	TRBD2	TRBV5-1	TRBJ2-4	few
CASSLRLAATDTQYF	TGTGCCAGCAGCTTGAGGCTAGCGGCCACAGATACGCAGTATTTT	TRBD2	TRBV5-4	TRBJ2-3	-
CASGLKLAHEQYF	TGTGCTAGTGGTTTGAAACTAGCGCACGAGCAGTACTTC	TRBD2	TRBV12-5	TRBJ2-7	-
CASSVQGNTEAFF	TGTGCCAGCAGTGTTCAGGGGAACACTGAAGCTTTCTTT	-	TRBV2	TRBJ1-1	-
CASSQDGRQGYGYTF	TGTGCCAGCAGCCAAGATGGACGACAGGGGTATGGCTACACCTTC	TRBD1	TRBV4-2	TRBJ1-2	-
CASSEDNTEAFF	TGCGCCAGCAGTGAGGATAACACTGAAGCTTTCTTT	-	TRBV10-1	TRBJ1-1	few
CASSFNPSALPETQYF	TGTGCCAGCAGCTTCAATCCAAGTGCGCTTCCAGAGACCCAGTACTTC	-	TRBV7-6	TRBJ2-5	-
CASSLAVGAANEKLFF	TGTGCCAGCAGCCTCGCGGTCGGGGCAGCAAATGAAAAACTGTTTTTT	-	TRBV7-9	TRBJ1-4	-